This TCR beta chain comes out of a study of blood T cell repertoires in COVID-19 (dated by TCRdb to 2020 to 2021). In the study overall: The collaborator samples originated in the United States, Italy and Spain and spanned the acute and convalescent phases of COVID-19. The prospective study material was composed of cDNA or gDNA derived from T cells, B-cell-depleted T cells, or PBMCs. Deeply sampled blood TCRbeta repertoires from subjects exposed to, actively infected with, or recovered from COVID-19 were included in the dataset. The repertoires were made available in a free public database intended to serve as a resource for research on the immune response to SARS-CoV-2. The samples were drawn from two sources: the first 160 participants of the ongoing ImmuneRACE study, and 1,200 or so subjects contributed by 6 global collaborators. Nearly every sample came with metadata listing a de-identified subject ID, COVID-19 status, age in years and sex. Where available, HLA class I and class II types were obtained from metadata supplied by the sample provider rather than from assay-based typing. Results and caveats for the whole study, not just this receptor: Clinical and demographic metadata were provided uncurated, with the amount varying by source and participant.

With respect to this clone: Its binding antigen is unknown. The sample holds no much larger clone one base away, and base qualities are not on file.

The collaborating institutions used their own protocols to collect whole blood in K2EDTA tubes. For TCRbeta analysis, collaborator samples were shipped as frozen whole blood, as isolated PBMCs, or as DNA extracted from either sample type. According to the germline V gene (reference sequence), CDR1 reads PRHDT and CDR2 reads FYEKMQ. The junction carries 9 bases between V and J, which are trimmed by 2 bases and 5 bases respectively. The CDR3 has 13 amino acids, counting the end cysteine and phenylalanine. The read is trimmed to its CDR3 DNA, 39 bases read in frame from base 1. TCRbeta CDR3 regions were amplified from genomic DNA using the immunoSEQ Assay, a bias-controlled multiplex PCR. The original pipeline was this. Nucleated cell counts per sample were estimated from amplification of reference gene primers within the assay. To quantify the absolute abundance of each unique TCRbeta CDR3 rearrangement, sequence reads were collapsed and filtered. For each sample, productive Simpson clonality was calculated as the square root of Simpson's diversity index across productive rearrangements. The table comes from immuneACCESS by way of TCRdb, which keeps in-frame sequences with V and J called. Part of the clones is missing from these tables; in studies checked, under half for an unresolved V gene and the rest for unknown reasons. V, J and clone size derive from that table, while D and trimming were established from the DNA sequence. Within this sample are 100,000 to 150,000 clones, with less than 90% of them counted one time only. The top ten clones comprise roughly 1.8% of the sample.

The sequencing sample was made of peripheral blood. This receptor was identified in a man aged 65 to 85 with acute or convalescent COVID-19. The chain links TRBV13 with TRBJ1-2, with the D gene too uncertain to name. The CDR3 amino acid sequence is: CASSLSQAYGYTF. The DNA sequence is given as TGTGCCAGCAGCTTAAGTCAGGCTTATGGCTACACCTTC.